Reported below is one TCR beta chain. The repertoire was sequenced with immunoSEQ multiplex PCR; TCRdb's copy has only in-frame clones and lacks some. The table has around 100,000 clones, approximately 87% seen once. The data were taken from a study of blood T cell repertoires in COVID-19. Study as a whole: T cells, B-cell-depleted T cells, or PBMCs provided the cDNA or gDNA that served as material.

In germline, CDR1 is GTSNPN, CDR2 SVGIG (reference sequence). The CDR3 has 13 amino acids. J was trimmed by 3 bases and V by 7 bases; bases with no gene match: 3. The chain recombines TRBV30 with TRBJ1-1; 12 nucleotides match TRBD1. Sequencing was done on a sample of peripheral blood. The source is a human donor with acute or convalescent COVID-19. The donor label of this sample is uncertain. The chain's CDR3 is CASGTGGYTEAFF. Here the CDR3 DNA reads TGTGCCTCCGGGACAGGGGGCTACACTGAAGCTTTCTTT.